These T cell receptor beta chains were read from a single sample in a study of blood T cell repertoires in COVID-19. The table came from immunoSEQ multiplex PCR; TCRdb's copy has only in-frame clones and leaves some out. The sample lists some 300,000 clones, roughly 90% occurring once. Input material: PBMCs or T cells enriched from blood (not recorded which). The receptor set was obtained from a woman younger than 35 with acute COVID-19. Each CDR3 is given with its conserved first and last residue. D genes are given only for firm matches. Only part of the rows carry a size: once, few, many, or a class if the clone is expanded.

J gene: TRBJ2-7
clone size: -
D gene: TRBD1
V gene: TRBV2
CDR3 protein: CASSEGDRSSYEQYF
CDR3 DNA: TGTGCCAGCAGTGAAGGGGACAGGAGCTCCTACGAGCAGTACTTC

J gene: TRBJ2-1
clone size: once
D gene: -
V gene: TRBV28
CDR3 protein: CASTSAGTQYNEQFF
CDR3 DNA: TGTGCCAGCACCTCGGCAGGGACTCAGTACAATGAGCAGTTCTTC

J gene: TRBJ2-5
clone size: -
D gene: TRBD2
V gene: TRBV28
CDR3 protein: CASSGGGLAGETQYF
CDR3 DNA: TGTGCCAGCAGCGGGGGAGGACTAGCGGGAGAGACCCAGTACTTC

J gene: TRBJ2-7
clone size: -
D gene: TRBD2
V gene: TRBV6-5
CDR3 protein: CASSPLSGRAAEQYF
CDR3 DNA: TGTGCCAGCAGTCCATTAAGCGGGAGGGCCGCCGAGCAGTACTTC

J gene: TRBJ1-2
clone size: once
D gene: TRBD1
V gene: TRBV28
CDR3 protein: CASSLWVTGKGYGYTF
CDR3 DNA: TGTGCCAGCAGTTTATGGGTGACAGGGAAGGGCTATGGCTACACCTTC

J gene: TRBJ1-1
clone size: -
D gene: -
V gene: TRBV5-8
CDR3 protein: CASSWGVGVPFF
CDR3 DNA: TGTGCCAGCAGCTGGGGGGTGGGTGTGCCTTTCTTT

J gene: TRBJ2-5
clone size: -
D gene: TRBD1
V gene: TRBV6-5
CDR3 protein: CANLQGEAQYF
CDR3 DNA: TGTGCCAACCTCCAGGGGGAAGCCCAGTACTTC

J gene: TRBJ1-2
clone size: -
D gene: TRBD1
V gene: TRBV18
CDR3 protein: CASSPQGQGITGYTF
CDR3 DNA: TGTGCCAGCTCACCACAGGGACAGGGCATAACCGGCTACACCTTC

J gene: TRBJ1-3
clone size: -
D gene: -
V gene: TRBV6-5
CDR3 protein: CASRTGPSGNTIYF
CDR3 DNA: TGTGCCAGCAGAACAGGGCCCTCTGGAAACACCATATATTTT

J gene: TRBJ1-2
clone size: -
D gene: -
V gene: TRBV27
CDR3 protein: CASSFSGGNGYTF
CDR3 DNA: TGTGCCAGCAGTTTTTCGGGGGGAAATGGCTACACCTTC